This is a list of T cell receptor beta chains from one sample in a study of shared clonotypes between healthy human individuals. Profiling relied on immunoSEQ multiplex PCR, and the TCRdb table lists in-frame clones only, not all of them. The sample includes about 680,000 clones, roughly nine tenths of them seen just once. The sample comprised naive CD8+ T cells sorted from blood. All receptors come from a man aged 25 to 40 in good health. Each CDR3 is given with its conserved first and last residue. Each record gives: clone size, V gene, CDR3 length, J gene, D gene, CDR3 DNA, CDR3 protein. The D gene is left open where the match is weak. Some rows have no size entry. The others give once, few or many, or a class for an expanded clone.

-	TRBV18	15	TRBJ1-4	-	TGTGCCAGTCGCCACAAGAACCCAACTAATGAAAAACTGTTTTTT	CASRHKNPTNEKLFF
-	TRBV10-3	16	TRBJ2-2	-	TGTGCCATCAGTGATGGTCTAGCGAGAGCCACCGGGGAGCTGTTTTTT	CAISDGLARATGELFF
-	TRBV9	15	TRBJ2-5	TRBD2	TGTGCCAGCAGCGGAGCGGGAGGAAGCGGAGAGACCCAGTACTTC	CASSGAGGSGETQYF
-	TRBV7-9	16	TRBJ2-2	TRBD1	TGTGCCAGCAGCTTAGCGCTGGGCAGGGGGTCCGGGGAGCTGTTTTTT	CASSLALGRGSGELFF
once	TRBV27	14	TRBJ2-2	-	TGTGCCAGCAGTTTAAATGGGGTCACCGGGGAGCTGTTTTTT	CASSLNGVTGELFF
few	TRBV2	10	TRBJ2-3	-	TGTGCCAGTACCACCAATACGCAGTATTTT	CASTTNTQYF
-	TRBV9	15	TRBJ2-7	-	TGTGCCAGCAGCGTGGGGGGACCCAGGGCCTACGAGCAGTACTTC	CASSVGGPRAYEQYF
-	TRBV4-1	15	TRBJ2-7	TRBD2	TGCGCCAGCAGCCAAGAGAGGACTAGCGGGTTCGAGCAGTACTTC	CASSQERTSGFEQYF
-	TRBV19	15	TRBJ1-1	-	TGTGCCAGTAGTCTATCGGGATTCATGAACACTGAAGCTTTCTTT	CASSLSGFMNTEAFF
-	TRBV5-1	12	TRBJ2-1	-	TGCGCCAGCAGCGAAGCAGGGGCTGAGCAGTTCTTC	CASSEAGAEQFF
-	TRBV7-8	18	TRBJ2-1	-	TGTGCCAGCAGCCCCGAGGTGGGGGCGCATCCATTCTACAATGAGCAGTTCTTC	CASSPEVGAHPFYNEQFF
-	TRBV9	15	TRBJ2-3	TRBD2	TGTGCCAGCAGCCCAGGACTAGCCCGTGGAGATACGCAGTATTTT	CASSPGLARGDTQYF
-	TRBV29-1	13	TRBJ1-4	TRBD1	TGCAGCGCCTGGACAGGGGAGTTTGAAAAACTGTTTTTT	CSAWTGEFEKLFF
-	TRBV11-2	12	TRBJ2-7	-	TGTGCCAGCAGCTTAGACTCCTACGAGCAGTACTTC	CASSLDSYEQYF
-	TRBV27	14	TRBJ1-1	-	TGTGCCAGCAGTCGCGCCGGGGTGAACACTGAAGCTTTCTTT	CASSRAGVNTEAFF
once	TRBV5-6	13	TRBJ2-7	-	TGTGCCAGCAGCTTGGCAGGGCTCCTCGAGCAGTACTTC	CASSLAGLLEQYF
-	TRBV4-1	18	TRBJ2-3	TRBD2	TGCGCCAGCAGCCACGGGACTAGCGGGAGTATGAGCACAGATACGCAGTATTTT	CASSHGTSGSMSTDTQYF
once	TRBV6-5	14	TRBJ2-7	-	TGTGCCAGCAGTTATTATGGGGGGAGCTACGAGCAGTACTTC	CASSYYGGSYEQYF
-	TRBV27	16	TRBJ2-1	TRBD2	TGTGCCAGCAGTACGATGGTCCTAGCGGGAGGGGATGAGCAGTTCTTC	CASSTMVLAGGDEQFF
-	TRBV6-4	15	TRBJ2-1	TRBD2	TGTGCCAGCAGTGAAGGACTAGCGGAGTACAATGAGCAGTTCTTC	CASSEGLAEYNEQFF
-	TRBV5-5	16	TRBJ1-2	-	TGTGCCAGCAGCTTAAATCCCGGGACGGCGGCCTATGGCTACACCTTC	CASSLNPGTAAYGYTF
-	TRBV29-1	15	TRBJ2-1	TRBD2	TGCAGCGTAGCAGGACTAGCGGGACCAGGCGGTGAGCAGTTCTTC	CSVAGLAGPGGEQFF
-	TRBV7-8	15	TRBJ2-3	TRBD1	TGTGCCAGCAGGGACAGGGGAAGGGACACAGATACGCAGTATTTT	CASRDRGRDTDTQYF
-	TRBV11-3	16	TRBJ2-1	-	TGTGCCAGCAGCTCGACGAGCACCCCCCCCTACAATGAGCAGTTCTTC	CASSSTSTPPYNEQFF
once	TRBV11-2	15	TRBJ2-2	TRBD2	TGTGCCAGCAGCTTCCCTAGCGGATACACCGGGGAGCTGTTTTTT	CASSFPSGYTGELFF
-	TRBV7-6	15	TRBJ1-5	-	TGTGCCAGCAGCACCGCCCAGGGGCCCGGTCAGCCCCAGCATTTT	CASSTAQGPGQPQHF
-	TRBV27	14	TRBJ2-7	TRBD2	TGTGCCAGCGGGGTAGCGGGAGGGCCGTACGAGCAGTACTTC	CASGVAGGPYEQYF
-	TRBV27	15	TRBJ2-7	-	TGTGCCAGCAGTTTTGGTACAGGTAGCTCCTACGAGCAGTACTTC	CASSFGTGSSYEQYF
-	TRBV27	13	TRBJ2-7	-	TGTGCCAGCAGTCTCCGGCCCCGGAGGGAGCAGTACTTC	CASSLRPRREQYF
once	TRBV28	13	TRBJ2-1	-	TGTGCCAGCAGTAGAATAGCGTACAATGAGCAGTTCTTC	CASSRIAYNEQFF
few	TRBV5-4	14	TRBJ2-7	-	TGTGCCAGCAGCTTAGCGGACAGCCACTACGAGCAGTACTTC	CASSLADSHYEQYF
once	TRBV7-2	16	TRBJ1-2	-	TGTGCCAGCAGCTTAGGGCCGGGAGACCCTCCAAATGGCTACACCTTC	CASSLGPGDPPNGYTF
-	TRBV6-4	17	TRBJ2-3	TRBD1	TGTGCCAGCAGTGAATGGGGGACAGACACTAGCACAGATACGCAGTATTTT	CASSEWGTDTSTDTQYF
once	TRBV19	15	TRBJ1-1	TRBD1	TGTGCCAGTACCCCGGACAGGGGTATGAACACTGAAGCTTTCTTT	CASTPDRGMNTEAFF
-	TRBV28	15	TRBJ2-6	-	TGTGCCAGCAGTTTTGGGGGAACTGGGGCCAACGTCCTGACTTTC	CASSFGGTGANVLTF